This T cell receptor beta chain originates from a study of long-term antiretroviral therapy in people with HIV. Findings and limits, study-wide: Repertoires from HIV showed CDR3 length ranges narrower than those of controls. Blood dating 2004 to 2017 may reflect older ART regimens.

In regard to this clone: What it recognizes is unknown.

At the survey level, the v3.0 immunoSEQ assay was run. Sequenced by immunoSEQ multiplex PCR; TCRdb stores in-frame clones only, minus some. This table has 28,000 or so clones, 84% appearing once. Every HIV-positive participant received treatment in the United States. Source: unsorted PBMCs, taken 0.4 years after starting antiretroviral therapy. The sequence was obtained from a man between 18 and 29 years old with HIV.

The CDR3 protein is CASSQGWAAFF. In nucleotides, the CDR3 is TGTGCCAGCAGCCAAGGTTGGGCAGCTTTCTTT. The chain joins TRBV5-4 to TRBJ1-1; D unresolved. Trimming removed 4 bases from V and 10 bases from J, with 11 bases in between. The CDR3 totals 11 residues. Germline-derived CDR1 and CDR2 are SGHNT and YYREEE (reference sequence).